Listed here are 5 T cell receptor beta chains from one sample, sequenced in a study of T-cell reconstitution after alpha-beta-depleted transplantation in children. Preparation of the TCRbeta library involved a method that used unique molecular identifiers. TCRdb re-analysed the PCR reads in MiXCR, keeping a single row per CDR3 protein. The table lists 200,000 to 250,000 distinct CDR3 sequences, roughly 8% of them singletons. Here the sequenced sample was PBMCs, mostly from graft donor cells, taken 180 days after TCRalphabeta/CD19-depleted stem cell transplant. These receptors all come from a male patient younger than 18 who had a stem cell transplant for acute lymphoblastic leukemia, so the T cells may come from the graft donor.

This clonotype was detected ten times or more. The rearrangement joins TRBV20-1 to TRBJ2-7, with D uncertain. With 5 bases removed from V and 1 base from J, the gap between germline ends came to 12 bases. Per germline, CDR1 DFQATT and CDR2 SNEGSKA (reference sequence). The CDR3 consists of 13 residues. CDR3 region: CSAPNGVSYEQYF. In DNA form, the CDR3 reads TGCAGTGCTCCGAATGGGGTTTCCTACGAGCAGTACTTC.

This clonotype occurred many times. The chain has TRBV12-3 or TRBV12-4 and TRBJ2-5; the D gene is possibly TRBD1 (6 bases). The CDR3 covers 16 residues. Trimming removed 5 bases at V and 5 bases at J, with 21 bases between. The chain's CDR3 is CASSTYQQGRGETQYF. CDR3 coding DNA: TGTGCCAGCAGTACCTATCAACAGGGAAGGGGGGAGACCCAGTACTTC.

This clonotype occurred many times. The chain has TRBV28 and TRBJ2-2, with D unclear. The V and J ends lost 8 bases and 0 bases respectively, with 7 bases between them. The CDR3 extends over 13 amino acids. Germline CDR1 and CDR2: MDHEN and SYDVKM. In nucleotides, the CDR3 is TGTGCCAGCTTGGAAGCGAACACCGGGGAGCTGTTTTTT. This sequence encodes CASLEANTGELFF.

This clonotype was picked up many times. The V and J genes are TRBV12-3 or TRBV12-4 and TRBJ1-3; D uncertain. The CDR3 totals 16 residues. With 0 bases removed from V and 0 bases from J, the gap between germline ends came to 9 bases. The CDR3 sequence is CASSLARLHSGNTIYF. In DNA form, the CDR3 reads TGTGCCAGCAGTTTAGCGCGACTGCACTCTGGAAACACCATATATTTT.

In the case of this clonotype: A read error is possible here, since a much larger clone lies one base away. This sequence joins TRBV7-3 and TRBJ2-5; 7 bases are shared with TRBD1. The V and J ends lost 4 bases and 3 bases, in that order; junction bases with no gene match: 14. The CDR3 has 17 amino acids. Germline lookup yields CDR1 SGHTA and CDR2 FQGTGA. The CDR3, as DNA: TGTGCCAGCAGCTCTCTTAGGCAGGGGGTCCCGGAAGAGACCCAGTACTTC. Its translation is CASSSLRQGVPEETQYF.